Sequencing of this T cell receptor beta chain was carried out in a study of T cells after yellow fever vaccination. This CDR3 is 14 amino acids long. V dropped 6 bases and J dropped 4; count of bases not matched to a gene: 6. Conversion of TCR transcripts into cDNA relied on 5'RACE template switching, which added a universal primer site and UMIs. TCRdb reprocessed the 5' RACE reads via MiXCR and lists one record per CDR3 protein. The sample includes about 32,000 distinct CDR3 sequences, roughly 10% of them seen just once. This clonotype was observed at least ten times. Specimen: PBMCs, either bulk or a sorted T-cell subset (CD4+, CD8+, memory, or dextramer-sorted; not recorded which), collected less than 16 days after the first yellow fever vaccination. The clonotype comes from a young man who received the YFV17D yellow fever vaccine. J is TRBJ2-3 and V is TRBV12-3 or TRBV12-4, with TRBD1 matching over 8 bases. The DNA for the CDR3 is TGTGCCAGCAGCGATCGACAGGGGTCAGATACGCAGTATTTT. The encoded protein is CASSDRQGSDTQYF.